This T cell receptor beta chain was observed in a study of graft-versus-host responses after intestinal transplantation. Across the study: Anti-thymocyte globulin was used for induction in all recipients, who then took tacrolimus and steroids for roughly 3 years.

About this clone itself: Its target is unknown.

Profiling relied on immunoSEQ multiplex PCR, and the TCRdb table lists in-frame clones only, not all of them. This sample has around 70,000 clones, with approximately 88% found just once. The V gene's germline CDR1 is MNHEY and CDR2 SVGAGI. The CDR3 length is 15 residues. Trimming took off 2 bases at V and 2 bases at J, with 9 bases between the two ends. The specimen was unstimulated CD8+ T cells sorted from spleen or lymph node cells, collected before intestinal transplant. This chain joins TRBV6-5 and TRBJ2-2; D call uncertain. The receptor's source is a human donor who received an intestinal transplant. CDR3 sequence (DNA): TGTGCCAGCAGTTACGAGAATTTTAACACCGGGGAGCTGTTTTTT. It yields the protein CASSYENFNTGELFF.